These 2 T cell receptor beta chains came from one sample sequenced in a study of T cells in Graves' hyperthyroidism and ophthalmopathy. RNA transcripts yielded amplified TCR beta CDR3 regions. The primer set for the first-round RT-PCR of the TCR CDR3 was HTBI. TCRdb used MiXCR to reprocess the multiplex PCR reads, holding one entry per CDR3 protein. The data hold a few hundred thousand distinct CDR3 sequences, with approximately 15% observed a single time. The sample taken for sequencing was blood. The receptors stem from a woman between 40 and 55 years old with Graves' hyperthyroidism.

This clonotype was seen at least ten times. CDR3 in amino acids: CASTLEASGNYEQYF. The CDR3 bases are TGTGCCAGCACCCTCGAAGCTAGCGGGAACTACGAGCAGTACTTC. The rearrangement links TRBV2 to TRBJ2-7, with 9 bases matching TRBD2. CDR1 is SNHLY and CDR2 is FYNNEI in the germline V gene. The CDR3 sequence is 15 residues long. The J segment lost 3 bases and the V segment lost 7 bases, leaving 10 bases of the junction unmatched.

This clonotype was counted ten times or more. The V and J genes are TRBV18 and TRBJ2-1, with a tentative D call TRBD2 (5 bases). Between the trimmed V and J ends, which lost 0 bases and 4 bases, there was a span of 16 bases. The CDR3 has 17 residues. Germline V gene data show CDR1 as KGHSH and CDR2 as LQKENI. CDR3 protein: CASSPPPSFLVYNEQFF. The CDR3 nucleotides read TGTGCCAGCTCACCACCGCCTAGCTTTTTGGTATACAATGAGCAGTTCTTC.